This T cell receptor (beta chain) was identified during a study of beta chain features in type 1 diabetes. Findings and caveats of the study: People with Type 1 diabetes carried modestly yet significantly shorter TCRB CDR3s in all four CD4+ subsets.

Since all of the isolated RNA was reverse transcribed, expressed TCRB transcripts were what got sequenced. Assay used: immunoSEQ multiplex PCR; TCRdb lists only in-frame clones, some missing. The data contain about 140,000 clones, less than 15% of them seen just once; the ten biggest clones take up approximately 1.3%. The germline CDR1 and CDR2 sequences are KGHSH and LQKENI. The CDR3 is made up of 14 amino acids. V lost 3 bases and J lost 1, with 7 bases in between. With respect to this clone: Antigen: not known.

This chain connects TRBV18 to TRBJ1-5; D unclear. This receptor was identified in a man aged 18 to 35 with type 1 diabetes. The sequencing sample was made of central memory CD4+ T cells from blood. CDR3 loop: CASSPSSSNQPQHF. The CDR3 bases are TGTGCCAGCTCACCCTCCTCCAGCAATCAGCCCCAGCATTTT.